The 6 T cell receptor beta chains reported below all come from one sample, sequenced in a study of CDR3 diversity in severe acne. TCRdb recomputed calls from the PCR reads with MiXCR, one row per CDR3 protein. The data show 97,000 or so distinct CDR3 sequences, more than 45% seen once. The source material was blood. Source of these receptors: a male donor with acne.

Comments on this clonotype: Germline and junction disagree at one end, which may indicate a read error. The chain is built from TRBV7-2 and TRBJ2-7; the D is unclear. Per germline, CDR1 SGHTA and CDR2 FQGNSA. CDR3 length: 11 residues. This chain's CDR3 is CAGSPAYEQYF. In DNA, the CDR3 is TGTGCCGGCAGCCCGGCCTACGAGCAGTACTTC. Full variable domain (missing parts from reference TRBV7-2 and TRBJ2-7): GAGVSQSPSNKVTEKGKDVELRCDPISGHTALYWYRQSLGQGLEFLIYFQGNSAPDKSGLPSDRFSAERTGGSVSTLTIQRTQQEDSAVYLCAGSPAYEQYFGPGTRLTVT.

For the CDR3, the DNA is TGCGCCAGCAGCTCAAATGCGGGTCATGAGCAGTATTTT. This translates into CASSSNAGHEQYF. The V gene is TRBV5-1, the J gene TRBJ2-3, with D perhaps matching TRBD2 (5 bases). V was trimmed by 3 bases and J by 11 bases, leaving 16 bases between them. CDR1 SGHRS and CDR2 YFSETQ come from the germline V gene. The CDR3 spans 13 residues. Complete variable domain (other parts from reference TRBV5-1 and TRBJ2-3): KAGVTQTPRYLIKTRGQQVTLSCSPISGHRSVSWYQQTPGQGLQFLFEYFSETQRNKGNFPGRFSGRQFSNSRSEMNVSTLELGDSALYLCASSSNAGHEQYFGPGTRLTVL.

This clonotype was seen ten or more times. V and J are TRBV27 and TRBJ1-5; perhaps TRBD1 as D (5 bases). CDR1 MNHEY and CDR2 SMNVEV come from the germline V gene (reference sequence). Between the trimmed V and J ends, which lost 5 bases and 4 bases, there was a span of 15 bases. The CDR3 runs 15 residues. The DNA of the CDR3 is TGTGCCAGCAGTCCAAACCGGGGCCTTAATCAGCCCCAGCATTTT. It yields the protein CASSPNRGLNQPQHF.

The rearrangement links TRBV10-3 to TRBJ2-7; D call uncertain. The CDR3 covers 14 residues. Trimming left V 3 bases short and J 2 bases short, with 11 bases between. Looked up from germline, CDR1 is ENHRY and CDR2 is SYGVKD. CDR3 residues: CAISDSGRTYEQYF. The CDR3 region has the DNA TGTGCCATCAGTGATTCCGGTAGAACCTACGAGCAGTACTTC.

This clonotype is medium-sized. The CDR3: CATSQGGSGSSDTQYF. The CDR3, as DNA: TGTGCCACCAGCCAAGGGGGTAGCGGGAGCTCAGATACGCAGTATTTT. The chain couples TRBV15 to TRBJ2-3, with TRBD2 matching 9 bases. CDR1 and CDR2 (germline): LNHNV, YYDKDF (reference sequence). CDR3 size: 16 residues. V lost 5 bases, J lost 4 bases, and 10 bases stayed unmatched.

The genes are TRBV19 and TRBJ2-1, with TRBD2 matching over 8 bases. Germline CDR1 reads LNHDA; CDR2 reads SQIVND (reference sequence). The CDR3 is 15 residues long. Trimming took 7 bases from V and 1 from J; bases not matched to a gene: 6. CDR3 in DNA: TGTGCCAGTAACAGCGGGAGTAAATCCTACAATGAGCAGTTCTTC. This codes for CASNSGSKSYNEQFF. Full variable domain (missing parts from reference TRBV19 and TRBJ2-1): DGGITQSPKYLFRKEGQNVTLSCEQNLNHDAMYWYRQDPGQGLRLIYYSQIVNDFQKGDIAEGYSVSREKKESFPLTVTSAQKNPTAFYLCASNSGSKSYNEQFFGPGTRLTVL.